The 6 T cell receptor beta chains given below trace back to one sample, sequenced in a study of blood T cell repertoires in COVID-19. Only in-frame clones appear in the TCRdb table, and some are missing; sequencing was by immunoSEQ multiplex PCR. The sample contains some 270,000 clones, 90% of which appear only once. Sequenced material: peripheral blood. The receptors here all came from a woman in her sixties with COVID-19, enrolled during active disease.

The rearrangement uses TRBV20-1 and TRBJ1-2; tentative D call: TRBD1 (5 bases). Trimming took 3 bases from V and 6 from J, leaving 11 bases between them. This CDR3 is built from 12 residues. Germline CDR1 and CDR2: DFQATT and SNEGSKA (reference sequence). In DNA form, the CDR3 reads TGCAGTGCTAGTGGGGGGGTGCATGGCTACACCTTC. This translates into CSASGGVHGYTF.

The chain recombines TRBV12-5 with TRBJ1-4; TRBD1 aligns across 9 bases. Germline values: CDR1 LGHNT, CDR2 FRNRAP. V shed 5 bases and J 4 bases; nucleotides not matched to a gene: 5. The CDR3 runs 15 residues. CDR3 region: CASGPGQGSNEKLFF. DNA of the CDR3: TGTGCTAGTGGTCCCGGACAGGGGAGTAATGAAAAACTGTTTTTT.

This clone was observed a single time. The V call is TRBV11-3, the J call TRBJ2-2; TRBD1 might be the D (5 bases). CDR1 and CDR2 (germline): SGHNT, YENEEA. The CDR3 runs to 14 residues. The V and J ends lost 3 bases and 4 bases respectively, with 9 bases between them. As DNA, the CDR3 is TGTGCCAGCAGCTTTCAGGGTCCCACCGGGGAGCTGTTTTTT. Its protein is CASSFQGPTGELFF.

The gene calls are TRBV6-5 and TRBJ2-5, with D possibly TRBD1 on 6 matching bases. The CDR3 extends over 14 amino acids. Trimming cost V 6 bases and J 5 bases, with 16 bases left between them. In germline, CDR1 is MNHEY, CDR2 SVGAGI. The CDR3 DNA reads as TGTGCCAGCAGGTTAGCAGGGGTCGGCGAGACCCAGTACTTC. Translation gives CASRLAGVGETQYF.

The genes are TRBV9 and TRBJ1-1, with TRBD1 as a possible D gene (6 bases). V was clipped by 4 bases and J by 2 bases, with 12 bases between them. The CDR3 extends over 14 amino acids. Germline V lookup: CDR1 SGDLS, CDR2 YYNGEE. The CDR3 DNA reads TGTGCCAGCAGCTTGACAGGAGATAACACTGAAGCTTTCTTT. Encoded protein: CASSLTGDNTEAFF.

The CDR3 region has the DNA TGTGCTAGTGGTTTGAAGTACACCGGAGGGAATCAGCCCCAGCATTTT. Translation: CASGLKYTGGNQPQHF. The chain carries TRBV12-5 and TRBJ1-5; no reliable D call. Trimming took 2 bases from V and 4 from J, leaving 15 bases between them. There are 16 residues in the CDR3. The germline V gene has CDR1 LGHNT and CDR2 FRNRAP.